What follows are 27 T cell receptor beta chains derived from one specimen sequenced in a study of T cells after yellow fever vaccination. Via MiXCR, TCRdb re-called the 5' RACE reads, giving one row per CDR3 protein. The table shows around 350,000 distinct CDR3 sequences, with around 6.4% occurring only once. This sample comprised PBMCs, obtained 5 days after the yellow fever booster vaccination. The receptors originated from a man aged 25-40 years who received the YFV17D yellow fever vaccine.

This clonotype was detected a few times. The chain links TRBV7-2 to TRBJ2-7, with 10 bases identical to TRBD1. The CDR3 covers 16 residues. Germline V gene lookup returns CDR1 SGHTA and CDR2 FQGNSA. After removal of 3 bases from V and 2 bases from J, the junction contained 7 bases not matched to a gene. In nucleotides, the CDR3 is TGTGCCAGCAGCTTTCATCAGGGACAGGGGACCTACGAGCAGTACTTC. Encoded protein: CASSFHQGQGTYEQYF.

The chain links TRBV5-4 to TRBJ2-1, with 13 bases fitting TRBD2. Germline values: CDR1 SGHNT, CDR2 YYREEE (reference sequence). The J segment lost 9 bases and the V segment lost 0 bases, leaving 9 bases of the junction unmatched. CDR3 length equals 17 residues. CDR3 sequence: CASSLAVTSGRASEQFF. The CDR3 DNA follows: TGTGCCAGCAGCTTGGCCGTCACTAGCGGGAGGGCCAGTGAGCAGTTCTTC.

This chain connects TRBV14 to TRBJ1-1, with 8 bases lining up with TRBD1. The germline CDR1 and CDR2 sequences are SGHDN and FVKESK. The CDR3 sequence is 13 residues long. The J segment lost 7 bases and the V segment lost 0 bases, leaving 1 base of the junction unmatched. The CDR3 reads CASSQDRGREAFF. The DNA for the CDR3 is TGTGCCAGCAGCCAAGACAGGGGGCGTGAAGCTTTCTTT.

This clonotype was counted only a few times. The V and J genes are TRBV20-1 and TRBJ2-1; no firm D call. The germline gives CDR1 DFQATT, CDR2 SNEGSKA (reference sequence). Deletions cut 6 bases from V and 7 bases from J, with 13 bases between. The CDR3 consists of 12 residues. CDR3 protein: CSARPLANEQFF. The CDR3 DNA follows: TGCAGTGCGCGACCTTTGGCGAATGAGCAGTTCTTC.

The genes are TRBV7-2 and TRBJ1-3, with a tentative D call TRBD1 (6 bases). Trimming removed 6 bases from V and 0 bases from J, with 12 bases in between. CDR3 size: 15 residues. Germline CDR1 reads SGHTA; CDR2 reads FQGNSA. CDR3 region: CASRITGLSGNTIYF. DNA of the CDR3: TGTGCCAGCAGAATTACAGGGCTCTCTGGAAACACCATATATTTT.

The gene calls are TRBV2 and TRBJ1-5; 8 bases map to TRBD1. V was pared by 5 bases and J by 0 bases, with 3 bases of the junction left unmatched. Per germline, CDR1 SNHLY and CDR2 FYNNEI. This CDR3 has 15 residues. DNA of the CDR3: TGTGCCAGCAGTACTCAGGGGGCTAGCAATCAGCCCCAGCATTTT. It is translated as CASSTQGASNQPQHF. The full variable domain, rest sourced from reference TRBV2 and TRBJ1-5, is EPEVTQTPSHQVTQMGQEVILRCVPISNHLYFYWYRQILGQKVEFLVSFYNNEISEKSEIFDDQFSVERPDGSNFTLKIRSTKLEDSAMYFCASSTQGASNQPQHFGDGTRLSIL.

In this sample, this clonotype turned up many times. The V gene is TRBV12-3 or TRBV12-4, the J gene TRBJ1-5; 7 nucleotides match TRBD1. This CDR3 contains 15 residues. Losses at the gene ends were 5 bases for V and 7 bases for J; bases not matched to a gene: 11. The CDR3 region has the DNA TGTGCCAGCAGTCGACAGGGCGGGTTGGGCCAGCCCCAGCATTTT. Protein: CASSRQGGLGQPQHF.

The CDR3 bases are TGTGCCAGCAGCCAATGGGAGACCCAGTACTTC. Translating it yields CASSQWETQYF. This sequence joins TRBV7-2 and TRBJ2-5; D call uncertain. Germline lookup yields CDR1 SGHTA and CDR2 FQGNSA. V was clipped by 5 bases and J by 5 bases, with 6 bases between them. The CDR3 spans 11 residues.

There are many counts of this clonotype. The chain combines TRBV5-4 with TRBJ2-4; 12 bases fit TRBD2. The CDR3 has 19 residues. Germline V CDR1 and CDR2: SGHNT, YYREEE (reference sequence). The V segment lost 3 bases and the J segment 0 bases; nucleotides outside the gene matches: 10. In DNA, the CDR3 is TGTGCCAGCAGCTCGGGACTAGCGGGTTCCAATAGAGCCAAAAACATTCAGTACTTC. It specifies CASSSGLAGSNRAKNIQYF.

The chain employs TRBV6-1 and TRBJ1-6; TRBD1 agrees at 7 bases. The CDR3 covers 17 residues. V dropped 7 bases and J dropped 6; count of bases not matched to a gene: 15. Germline V gives CDR1 MNHNS, CDR2 SASEGT. The CDR3 reads CASTDAAGQKFNSPLHF. CDR3 nucleotides: TGTGCCAGCACGGATGCAGCGGGACAGAAGTTTAATTCACCCCTCCACTTT.

This clonotype was counted ten times or more. The J gene is TRBJ2-1, the V gene TRBV7-2, with TRBD2 matching over 10 bases. Trimming at V came to 5 bases and at J to 8 bases, leaving 6 bases not matched to a gene. The CDR3 is 14 amino acids. CDR1 and CDR2 from the germline V gene are SGHTA and FQGNSA. The CDR3: CASSTGLAVHEQFF. Here the CDR3 DNA reads TGTGCCAGCAGCACCGGACTAGCGGTCCATGAGCAGTTCTTC.

This clonotype occurred many times. CDR3 sequence reads: CASSEGLASYEQYF. The CDR3 DNA follows: TGTGCCAGCAGCGAAGGACTAGCGTCCTACGAGCAGTACTTC. The V and J genes are TRBV7-6 and TRBJ2-7, with TRBD2 matching 9 bases. This CDR3 is 14 amino acids long. V was pared by 5 bases and J by 1 base, with 3 bases of the junction left unmatched. Germline V gives CDR1 SGHVS, CDR2 FNYEAQ. Drawing the rest from reference TRBV7-6 and TRBJ2-7, the complete variable domain is GAGVSQSPRYKVTKRGQDVALRCDPISGHVSLYWYRQALGQGPEFLTYFNYEAQQDKSGLPNDRFSAERPEGSISTLTIQRTEQRDSAMYRCASSEGLASYEQYFGPGTRLTVT.

V and J are TRBV18 and TRBJ1-6; TRBD1 matches 10 bases. V lost 5 bases and J lost 7; bases outside the gene matches: 8. This CDR3 comprises 16 residues. CDR1 is KGHSH and CDR2 is LQKENI in the germline V gene. The CDR3 nucleotides are TGTGCCAGCTCAGTCGGACAGGGGGTCACGAATTCACCCCTCCACTTT. Its protein is CASSVGQGVTNSPLHF.

The chain recombines TRBV30 with TRBJ2-2; D is undetermined. CDR3 length equals 12 residues. Germline V lookup: CDR1 GTSNPN, CDR2 SVGIG (reference sequence). V was clipped by 2 bases and J by 7 bases, with 8 bases between them. The CDR3 spells CAWSKSIGELFF. As DNA, the CDR3 is TGTGCCTGGAGTAAGTCGATCGGGGAGCTGTTTTTT. Together with reference TRBV30 and TRBJ2-2, the CDR3 gives the full variable domain: SQTIHQWPATLVQPVGSPLSLECTVEGTSNPNLYWYRQAAGRGLQLLFYSVGIGQISSEVPQNLSASRPQDRQFILSSKKLLLSDSGFYLCAWSKSIGELFFGEGSRLTVL.

There are a few counts of this clonotype. The genes are TRBV18 and TRBJ1-6; D ambiguous. This CDR3 region has 14 residues. The V and J ends lost 2 bases and 7 bases respectively, with 9 bases between them. Germline V CDR1 and CDR2: KGHSH, LQKENI. CDR3 DNA: TGTGCCAGCTCACCAGCAGACGGGAATTCACCCCTCCACTTT. It is translated as CASSPADGNSPLHF.

This clonotype was observed a few times. J is TRBJ2-5 and V is TRBV5-1, with 13 bases matching TRBD2. Trimming took 7 bases from V and 4 from J; bases not matched to a gene: 4. The CDR3 is made up of 14 amino acids. In germline, CDR1 is SGHRS, CDR2 YFSETQ. The DNA for the CDR3 is TGCGCCAGCCGGACTAGCGGGAGTCTAGAGACCCAGTACTTC. Its protein product is CASRTSGSLETQYF. Drawing the rest from reference TRBV5-1 and TRBJ2-5, the complete variable domain is KAGVTQTPRYLIKTRGQQVTLSCSPISGHRSVSWYQQTPGQGLQFLFEYFSETQRNKGNFPGRFSGRQFSNSRSEMNVSTLELGDSALYLCASRTSGSLETQYFGPGTRLLVL.

This clonotype was counted ten times or more. The chain employs TRBV5-1 and TRBJ2-1, with D unclear. V lost 0 bases and J 7 bases, leaving 8 bases between the germline ends. This CDR3 contains 13 residues. In germline, CDR1 is SGHRS, CDR2 YFSETQ. The CDR3 DNA is TGCGCCAGCAGCTTGGTACCAGGTAATGAGCAGTTCTTC. Translated: CASSLVPGNEQFF.

The chain combines TRBV28 with TRBJ2-1, with TRBD2 matching over 9 bases. The CDR3 loop spans 17 amino acids. Germline CDR1 and CDR2: MDHEN and SYDVKM. Trimming took 1 base from V and 10 from J; bases not matched to a gene: 14. The CDR3 coding sequence is TGTGCCAGCAGTTTATTCCTCCTAGCGGGAAGAGAATACGAGCAGTTCTTC. As protein: CASSLFLLAGREYEQFF.

The table lists this clonotype with a few counts. The chain combines TRBV5-6 with TRBJ2-6, with D hard to call. Trimming removed 5 bases at V and 13 bases at J, with 10 bases between. Germline V gene sequence: CDR1 SGHDT, CDR2 YYEEEE. This CDR3 has 11 amino acids. CDR3 DNA: TGTGCCAGCAGTACCCTCGGGGTCCTGACTTTC. This sequence encodes CASSTLGVLTF.

The rearrangement links TRBV28 to TRBJ2-1; weak D call: TRBD2 (6 bases). Trimming took off 4 bases at V and 9 bases at J, with 13 bases between the two ends. The CDR3 consists of 13 residues. Germline loops: CDR1 MDHEN, CDR2 SYDVKM. The CDR3 region has the DNA TGTGCCAGCAGTTCTGTCTCTAGCGTTGAGCAGTTCTTC. It encodes CASSSVSSVEQFF. Combining the CDR3 with reference TRBV28 and TRBJ2-1 gives the whole variable domain DVKVTQSSRYLVKRTGEKVFLECVQDMDHENMFWYRQDPGLGLRLIYFSYDVKMKEKGDIPEGYSVSREKKERFSLILESASTNQTSMYLCASSSVSSVEQFFGPGTRLTVL.

This chain joins TRBV20-1 and TRBJ2-6; 9 positions match TRBD1. The germline V gene has CDR1 DFQATT and CDR2 SNEGSKA (reference sequence). CDR3 length equals 19 residues. Trimming at V came to 1 base and at J to 0 bases, leaving 10 bases not matched to a gene. The CDR3 DNA reads as TGCAGTGCTAGAGGAAGCGGGACAGGGTTTTTCTCTGGGGCCAACGTCCTGACTTTC. It codes for CSARGSGTGFFSGANVLTF.

The CDR3 here is CASSVSSGSAGELFF. The CDR3 region has the DNA TGTGCCAGCAGCGTATCTAGCGGGAGCGCCGGGGAGCTGTTTTTT. V gene TRBV9 combines with J gene TRBJ2-2, with 10 positions matching TRBD2. The CDR3 has 15 residues. V was pared by 1 base and J by 6 bases, with 3 bases of the junction left unmatched. Germline V gives CDR1 SGDLS, CDR2 YYNGEE.

This clonotype came up a few times. The chain employs TRBV5-4 and TRBJ2-1, with 16 bases aligning to TRBD2. This CDR3 has 20 amino acids. The germline V gene encodes CDR1 SGHNT and CDR2 YYREEE (reference sequence). With V trimmed by 1 base and J by 1 base, 8 bases remained unmatched. This CDR3 reads CASSLRGGTSGRVSYNEQFF. CDR3 DNA sequence: TGTGCCAGCAGCTTGCGGGGCGGGACTAGCGGGAGGGTATCCTACAATGAGCAGTTCTTC.

The chain joins TRBV30 to TRBJ2-5, with TRBD2 as a possible D gene (6 bases). CDR1 is GTSNPN, CDR2 SVGIG, per germline (reference sequence). This CDR3 is built from 12 residues. V lost 4 bases and J 5 bases, leaving 11 bases between the germline ends. The CDR3, as DNA: TGTGCCTGGACGCGGGACTTTGAGACCCAGTACTTC. Protein sequence: CAWTRDFETQYF.

This clonotype was observed many times. The chain uses TRBV5-1 and TRBJ2-5; unclear D gene. The V gene lost 1 base and the J gene lost 3 bases, with 13 bases spanning the gap. Germline CDR1 and CDR2: SGHRS and YFSETQ. The CDR3 loop spans 15 amino acids. CDR3 in DNA: TGCGCCAGCAGCTTGAATTTAGGGTCCGAAGAGACCCAGTACTTC. This gives the protein CASSLNLGSEETQYF.

This chain links TRBV7-2 with TRBJ2-7; D possibly corresponds to TRBD1 (5 bases). The V gene lost 1 base and the J gene lost 5 bases, with 24 bases spanning the gap. The CDR3 spans 18 residues. The V gene's germline CDR1 is SGHTA and CDR2 FQGNSA. The CDR3 here is CASSLGRRTSSYPHEQYF. For the CDR3, the DNA is TGTGCCAGCAGCTTAGGGCGCCGGACAAGCTCATATCCCCACGAGCAGTACTTC.

This clonotype was observed a few times. The rearrangement links TRBV5-1 to TRBJ2-1; no clear D. Per the germline V gene, CDR1 is SGHRS and CDR2 is YFSETQ. Trimming removed 4 bases at V and 12 bases at J, with 14 bases between. The CDR3 length is 12 residues. CDR3 region: CASSLTRLVQFF. The CDR3 coding sequence is TGCGCCAGCAGCCTGACCCGATTGGTGCAGTTCTTC.